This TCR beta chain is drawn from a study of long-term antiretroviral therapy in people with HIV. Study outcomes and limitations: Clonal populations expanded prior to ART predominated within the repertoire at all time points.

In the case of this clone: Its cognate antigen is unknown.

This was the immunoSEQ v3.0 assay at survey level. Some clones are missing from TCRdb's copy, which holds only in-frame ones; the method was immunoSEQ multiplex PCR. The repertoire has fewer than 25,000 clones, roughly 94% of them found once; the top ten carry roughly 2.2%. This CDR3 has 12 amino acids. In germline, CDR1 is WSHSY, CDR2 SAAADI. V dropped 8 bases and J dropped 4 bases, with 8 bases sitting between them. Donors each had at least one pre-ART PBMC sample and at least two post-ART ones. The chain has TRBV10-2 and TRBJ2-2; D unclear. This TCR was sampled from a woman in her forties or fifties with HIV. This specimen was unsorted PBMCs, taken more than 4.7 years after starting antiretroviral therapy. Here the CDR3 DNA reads TGCGCCAGCTCCCAAAGCACCGGGGAGCTGTTTTTT. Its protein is CASSQSTGELFF.